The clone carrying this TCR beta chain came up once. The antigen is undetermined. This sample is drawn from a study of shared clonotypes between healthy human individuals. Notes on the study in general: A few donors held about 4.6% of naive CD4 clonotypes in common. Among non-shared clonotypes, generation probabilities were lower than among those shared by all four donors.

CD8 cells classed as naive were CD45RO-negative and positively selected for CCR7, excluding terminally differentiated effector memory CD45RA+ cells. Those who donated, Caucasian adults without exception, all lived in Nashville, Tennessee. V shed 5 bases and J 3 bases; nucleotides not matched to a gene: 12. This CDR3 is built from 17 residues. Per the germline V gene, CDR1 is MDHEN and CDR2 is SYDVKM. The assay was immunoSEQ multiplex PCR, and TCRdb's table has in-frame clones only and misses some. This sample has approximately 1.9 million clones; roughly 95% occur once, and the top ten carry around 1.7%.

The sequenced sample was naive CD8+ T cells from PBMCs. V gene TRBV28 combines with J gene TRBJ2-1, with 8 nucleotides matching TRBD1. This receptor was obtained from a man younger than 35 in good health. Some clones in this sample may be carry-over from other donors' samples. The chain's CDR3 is CASSPPPGRGLYNEQFF. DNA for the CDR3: TGTGCCAGCAGTCCCCCCCCGGGCAGGGGGCTCTACAATGAGCAGTTCTTC.